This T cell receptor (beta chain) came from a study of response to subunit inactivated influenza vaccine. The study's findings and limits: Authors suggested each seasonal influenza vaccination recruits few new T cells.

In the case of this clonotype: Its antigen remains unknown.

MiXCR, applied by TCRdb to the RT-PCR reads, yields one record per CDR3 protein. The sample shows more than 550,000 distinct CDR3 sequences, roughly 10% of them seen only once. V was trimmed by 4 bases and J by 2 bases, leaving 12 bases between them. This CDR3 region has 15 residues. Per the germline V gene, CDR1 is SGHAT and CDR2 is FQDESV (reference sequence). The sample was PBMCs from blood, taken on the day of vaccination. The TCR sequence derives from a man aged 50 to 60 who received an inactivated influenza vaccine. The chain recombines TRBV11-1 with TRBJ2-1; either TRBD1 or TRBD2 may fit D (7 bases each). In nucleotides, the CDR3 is TGTGCCAGCAGCTCAGGGGGGGACACCTACAATGAGCAGTTCTTC. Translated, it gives CASSSGGDTYNEQFF. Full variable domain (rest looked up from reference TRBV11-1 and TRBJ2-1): EAEVAQSPRYKITEKSQAVAFWCDPISGHATLYWYRQILGQGPELLVQFQDESVVDDSQLPKDRFSAERLKGVDSTLKIQPAELGDSAMYLCASSSGGDTYNEQFFGPGTRLTVL.